This is a list of T cell receptor beta chains from one sample in a study of low-dose radiotherapy and immunotherapy resistance in tumors. TCRdb reprocessed the reads with MiXCR, giving one entry per CDR3 protein. The table shows under 90,000 distinct CDR3 sequences, with less than 20% occurring only once. Specimen: PBMCs, collected after low-dose radiotherapy plus immunotherapy. These receptors were collected from a male donor with prostate cancer. CDR3s leave out the opening cysteine and the closing phenylalanine or tryptophan.

v_call: TRBV5-1; j_call: TRBJ1-6; cdr3_aa: ASSLDQGESPLH
v_call: TRBV2; j_call: TRBJ2-2; cdr3_aa: ASSEVVGTVNTGELF
v_call: TRBV5-6; j_call: TRBJ2-2; cdr3_aa: ASSSQDTNTGELF
v_call: TRBV7-2; j_call: TRBJ1-5; cdr3_aa: ASSLGSREPQH
v_call: TRBV5-1; j_call: TRBJ2-7; cdr3_aa: ASSVTGGGTYEQY
v_call: TRBV4-3; j_call: TRBJ1-2; cdr3_aa: ASSQGGRDYGYT
v_call: TRBV6-2/TRBV6-3; j_call: TRBJ2-1; cdr3_aa: ASSPHGSGSYNEQF
v_call: TRBV19; j_call: TRBJ1-5; cdr3_aa: VSGRGGSYSNQPQH
v_call: TRBV20-1; j_call: TRBJ2-5; cdr3_aa: SALSREGEETQY
v_call: TRBV5-1; j_call: TRBJ2-2; cdr3_aa: ASSEAGPNTGELF
v_call: TRBV11-3; j_call: TRBJ2-5; cdr3_aa: ASSDRDTRETQY
v_call: TRBV29-1; j_call: TRBJ2-3; cdr3_aa: SVRGTGTSGTDTQY
v_call: TRBV6-1; j_call: TRBJ2-3; cdr3_aa: ASSETSPSGRAGDTQY
v_call: TRBV7-9; j_call: TRBJ1-5; cdr3_aa: ASSIGQGNQPQH
v_call: TRBV5-1; j_call: TRBJ1-1; cdr3_aa: ASSSQGNTEAF
v_call: TRBV6-6; j_call: TRBJ1-3; cdr3_aa: ASSPDSYSGNTIY
v_call: TRBV20-1; j_call: TRBJ2-5; cdr3_aa: SAGLAGGPGETQY
v_call: TRBV5-4; j_call: TRBJ1-2; cdr3_aa: ASSQDGFYGYT
v_call: TRBV29-1; j_call: TRBJ2-5; cdr3_aa: SAVTGGSSETQY
v_call: TRBV7-2; j_call: TRBJ1-4; cdr3_aa: ASSSKGGTDEKLF
v_call: TRBV19; j_call: TRBJ2-5; cdr3_aa: ASKVQGNQETQY
v_call: TRBV19; j_call: TRBJ1-1; cdr3_aa: ASKRQGGDTEAF
v_call: TRBV20-1; j_call: TRBJ2-7; cdr3_aa: SAVGLYEQY
v_call: TRBV6-1; j_call: TRBJ1-1; cdr3_aa: ASSPTSTVNTEAF
v_call: TRBV29-1; j_call: TRBJ2-3; cdr3_aa: SVTRGTGATDTQY
v_call: TRBV16; j_call: TRBJ2-7; cdr3_aa: ASSQFQGAGEQY
v_call: TRBV20-1; j_call: TRBJ2-2; cdr3_aa: SARDGAEVTGELF
v_call: TRBV18; j_call: TRBJ2-3; cdr3_aa: ASSPPRERESTDTQY
v_call: TRBV20-1; j_call: TRBJ2-7; cdr3_aa: SARPRTGPYEQY
v_call: TRBV10-3; j_call: TRBJ1-3; cdr3_aa: AISDSGLGNTIY
v_call: TRBV5-1; j_call: TRBJ2-5; cdr3_aa: ASSPGWGLPEETQY
v_call: TRBV9; j_call: TRBJ2-5; cdr3_aa: ASSPSGLAGVETQY
v_call: TRBV5-6; j_call: TRBJ2-3; cdr3_aa: ASSRLAGDTQY
v_call: TRBV18; j_call: TRBJ1-5; cdr3_aa: ASSPGGNQPQH
v_call: TRBV5-1; j_call: TRBJ2-7; cdr3_aa: ASSLSRGTGEYEQY
v_call: TRBV23-1; j_call: TRBJ2-3; cdr3_aa: ASRGLANSTDTQY
v_call: TRBV6-6; j_call: TRBJ2-1; cdr3_aa: GRRGRYNEQF
v_call: TRBV7-2; j_call: TRBJ1-4; cdr3_aa: ASSLGLSGEKLF
v_call: TRBV28; j_call: TRBJ2-3; cdr3_aa: LTWDGFTDTQY
v_call: TRBV28; j_call: TRBJ1-2; cdr3_aa: ASRTPGFPGYT
v_call: TRBV14; j_call: TRBJ2-7; cdr3_aa: ASSQGPEGQQY
v_call: TRBV20-1; j_call: TRBJ1-2; cdr3_aa: SAHTGGANYGYT
v_call: TRBV19; j_call: TRBJ2-4; cdr3_aa: ASSKGLSREGSNIQY
v_call: TRBV12-3/TRBV12-4; j_call: TRBJ2-1; cdr3_aa: ASSLGTSGRVGAPNEQF
v_call: TRBV6-2/TRBV6-3; j_call: TRBJ2-7; cdr3_aa: GSSRRGLASYEQH
v_call: TRBV19; j_call: TRBJ1-5; cdr3_aa: ASSIAGNQPQH
v_call: TRBV29-1; j_call: TRBJ1-1; cdr3_aa: SGGDRGLNTEAF
v_call: TRBV28; j_call: TRBJ2-1; cdr3_aa: ASSLGQSYNEQF
v_call: TRBV29-1; j_call: TRBJ1-6; cdr3_aa: SAGSGTDNSPLH
v_call: TRBV29-1; j_call: TRBJ1-1; cdr3_aa: SVPRGDRADTEAF
v_call: TRBV20-1; j_call: TRBJ2-3; cdr3_aa: SALRGEREKYTQY
v_call: TRBV18; j_call: TRBJ1-5; cdr3_aa: ASSPAGSQPQH
v_call: TRBV4-1; j_call: TRBJ2-3; cdr3_aa: ASSQGPGGTNTQY
v_call: TRBV7-2; j_call: TRBJ2-1; cdr3_aa: ATKPATSQF
v_call: TRBV5-1; j_call: TRBJ2-1; cdr3_aa: ASSLVAGGMNEQF